This T cell receptor beta chain was recovered during a study of cytomegalovirus exposure and HLA in healthy donors. To note about this clone: The antigen remains undetermined.

General study results and limits: A later analysis reportedly identified an Asian-associated ancestry cluster as carrying fewer N-insertions than the approximately 730-donor mean.

Trimming cost V 3 bases and J 8 bases; bases outside gene matches: 10. The CDR3 contains 15 residues. Looked up from germline, CDR1 is SGDLS and CDR2 is YYNGEE. Primers included in the PCR were 60 Vbeta and 13 Jbeta primers. Sequencing was performed with immunoSEQ multiplex PCR; in TCRdb, only in-frame clones are kept and a portion is missing. This table has 180,000 or so clones, nearly 80% appearing once. J is TRBJ2-1 and V is TRBV9; 8 bases line up with TRBD2. Sequenced material: PBMCs. This receptor was taken from a middle-aged man in good health and CMV-seropositive. The CDR3 protein is CASSAGGYGLDEQFF. In DNA form, the CDR3 reads TGTGCCAGCAGCGCGGGGGGGTACGGTCTCGATGAGCAGTTCTTC.